The 12 T cell receptor beta chains in this list originate from one sample, sequenced in a study of T cell responses to AZD1222 COVID-19 vaccine. Using immunoSEQ multiplex PCR, the repertoire was profiled, and TCRdb retains in-frame clones only, with some absent. The table has 110,000 to 150,000 clones, about 90% seen once. The source was peripheral blood, collected 28 days after the second AZD1222 dose. These receptors came from an adult who received the AZD1222 COVID-19 vaccine.

The V gene is TRBV7-2, the J gene TRBJ2-1, with D tentatively TRBD2 (6 bases). The CDR3 covers 13 residues. The V end lost 4 bases, the J end lost 4 bases, and 8 bases lay between the germline ends. Per germline, CDR1 SGHTA and CDR2 FQGNSA. This chain's CDR3 is CASSWDWYNEQFF. CDR3 sequence (DNA): TGTGCCAGCAGCTGGGACTGGTACAATGAGCAGTTCTTC.

The chain joins TRBV28 to TRBJ2-7; 8 bases fit TRBD1. CDR1 MDHEN and CDR2 SYDVKM come from the germline V gene. V was clipped by 5 bases and J by 9 bases; unmatched bases: 12. The CDR3 extends over 14 amino acids. The CDR3 spells CASSLSTGASGQYF. Written as DNA, the CDR3 is TGTGCCAGCAGTCTATCGACAGGGGCCTCGGGGCAGTACTTC.

A note on this clone: Different DNA sequences within this sample yield the same CDR3. The chain is built from TRBV5-4 and TRBJ2-1; the match to TRBD2 covers 7 bases. Germline trimming cut 2 bases from V and 0 bases from J; bases unmatched to any gene: 5. This CDR3 is built from 16 residues. Germline CDR1 reads SGHNT; CDR2 reads YYREEE (reference sequence). For the CDR3, the DNA is TGTGCCAGCAGCTTAGGCGGGGGAAGCTCCTACAATGAGCAGTTCTTC. Translation gives CASSLGGGSSYNEQFF.

The chain has TRBV24-1 and TRBJ2-3; the match to TRBD1 covers 7 bases. The CDR3 consists of 18 residues. Per the germline V gene, CDR1 is KGHDR and CDR2 is SFDVKD. J was trimmed by 4 bases and V by 3 bases; bases with no gene match: 15. This CDR3 is CATSDTAARQGPPDTQYF. CDR3 in DNA: TGTGCCACCAGTGATACAGCGGCGAGACAGGGTCCTCCAGATACGCAGTATTTT.

The sample holds one count of this clone. In DNA, the CDR3 is TGTGCCAGCGGTACGCTTCACTATGGCTACACCTTC. This sequence encodes CASGTLHYGYTF. The chain joins TRBV28 to TRBJ1-2; D is ambiguous. CDR1 MDHEN and CDR2 SYDVKM come from the germline V gene. Trimming pared 8 bases from V and 3 bases from J, leaving 10 bases between. This CDR3 comprises 12 residues.

This clone was observed a single time. V gene TRBV4-1 combines with J gene TRBJ2-1, with 11 nucleotides matching TRBD2. The CDR3 runs 19 residues. CDR1 and CDR2 (germline): MGHRA, YSYEKL. Germline trimming cut 1 base from V and 3 bases from J; bases unmatched to any gene: 11. CDR3 loop: CASSQGAPRLAGFYNEQFF. The CDR3 DNA is TGCGCCAGCAGCCAAGGGGCTCCGAGACTAGCGGGATTCTACAATGAGCAGTTCTTC.

This sequence joins TRBV5-4 and TRBJ2-3, with D tentatively TRBD2 (5 bases). The V end lost 5 bases, the J end lost 2 bases, and 12 bases lay between the germline ends. CDR1 SGHNT and CDR2 YYREEE come from the germline V gene (reference sequence). CDR3 size: 14 residues. The CDR3 region is CASSEGPATDTQYF. CDR3 DNA: TGTGCCAGCAGTGAGGGTCCCGCCACAGATACGCAGTATTTT.

J is TRBJ2-3 and V is TRBV5-1, with 8 bases identical to TRBD2. The CDR3 runs to 15 residues. V shed 2 bases and J 4 bases; nucleotides not matched to a gene: 6. The germline gives CDR1 SGHRS, CDR2 YFSETQ. CDR3 nucleotides: TGCGCCAGCAGCTTAGCGGGAGATTCGGCAGATACGCAGTATTTT. It codes for CASSLAGDSADTQYF.

CDR3 in DNA: TGCGCCAGCAGCCAAGAGAATTCCCGATGGGGGGAGCTGTTTTTT. It translates to CASSQENSRWGELFF. This chain links TRBV4-3 with TRBJ2-2, with unresolved D. Trimming took off 0 bases at V and 8 bases at J, with 13 bases between the two ends. CDR3 length: 15 amino acids. Germline V gene data show CDR1 as LGHNA and CDR2 as YSLEER.

The chain links TRBV5-1 to TRBJ1-2; TRBD1 matches at 9 bases. The CDR3 is made up of 12 amino acids. Germline assignment: CDR1 SGHRS and CDR2 YFSETQ. The V gene end was trimmed by 9 bases and the J gene end by 5 bases; junction bases not matched to a gene: 5. The CDR3 loop is CAITGTGYGYTF. The CDR3 coding sequence is TGCGCCATAACGGGGACAGGGTATGGCTACACCTTC. The complete variable domain, with remaining parts taken from reference TRBV5-1 and TRBJ1-2, reads KAGVTQTPRYLIKTRGQQVTLSCSPISGHRSVSWYQQTPGQGLQFLFEYFSETQRNKGNFPGRFSGRQFSNSRSEMNVSTLELGDSALYLCAITGTGYGYTFGSGTRLTVV.

This rearrangement joins TRBV15 to TRBJ1-3, with D hard to call. Trimming stripped 0 bases from V and 9 bases from J, with 9 bases between. Germline V gene lookup returns CDR1 LNHNV and CDR2 YYDKDF (reference sequence). The CDR3 covers 13 residues. Here the CDR3 DNA reads TGTGCCACCAGCAGAGATCCCGGAGCCACCATATATTTT. This encodes CATSRDPGATIYF.

The chain carries TRBV18 and TRBJ1-6; TRBD1 agrees at 9 bases. V lost 6 bases and J lost 7; bases outside the gene matches: 10. Germline CDR1 KGHSH, CDR2 LQKENI. This CDR3 region has 16 residues. The DNA of the CDR3 is TGTGCCAGCTCCCTGAGAGGACAGGGGAGCAATTCACCCCTCCACTTT. Amino acids: CASSLRGQGSNSPLHF.